This TCR beta chain derives from a study of T-cell reconstitution after alpha-beta-depleted transplantation in children. V lost 3 bases, J lost 5 bases, and 8 bases lay in between. CDR3 length: 13 amino acids. Construction of the TCRbeta library involved unique molecular identifiers. TCRdb fed the PCR reads into MiXCR, producing one record per CDR3 protein. Of roughly 590,000 distinct CDR3 sequences in the sample, roughly 15% are singletons; the top ten hold 0.8% to 1.1%. This specimen consisted of PBMCs from the stem cell graft donor, obtained from the stem cell graft. This rearrangement joins TRBV12-3 or TRBV12-4 to TRBJ2-1; D unclear. The sequence was collected from a human donor who donated a stem cell graft to a child with acute myeloid leukemia. This CDR3 reads CASSFLEDNEQFF. CDR3 in DNA: TGTGCCAGCAGTTTCTTAGAAGACAATGAGCAGTTCTTC.